This TCR beta chain was captured by sequencing in a study of regulatory T cells in long-lasting Graves disease. Arm-PCR of CDR3 regions and iRepertoire HTBI primers were the basis on which TCR beta libraries were built. TCRdb used MiXCR to reprocess the multiplex PCR reads, holding one entry per CDR3 protein. The table has a few hundred thousand distinct CDR3 sequences, 14% seen once; the top ten hold around a sixth. Time point reported: newly diagnosed GD, antithyroid drugs for less than 3 months. RNA isolated from PBMCs was used to make the TCR library. Investigators report Graves' disease was diagnosed under American Thyroid Association guidelines. EDTA tubes received about 9.3 milliliters of collected peripheral blood. Germline CDR1 is MNHNS and CDR2 is SASEGT. CDR3 size: 11 residues. The V end was cut by 5 bases, the J end by 2 bases, with 4 bases between. At least ten counts were recorded for this clonotype.

Separately, the same data were catalogued under a study of T cells in Graves' hyperthyroidism and ophthalmopathy.

The chain couples TRBV6-1 to TRBJ2-7, with D unclear. The sequenced sample was peripheral blood mononuclear cells (PBMCs), obtained at new diagnosis, from a patient treated with antithyroid drugs. The sequence was collected from a woman between 50 and 59 years old with Graves disease. Written as DNA, the CDR3 is TGTGCCAGCAGTCATACCTACGAGCAGTACTTC. Translated: CASSHTYEQYF.